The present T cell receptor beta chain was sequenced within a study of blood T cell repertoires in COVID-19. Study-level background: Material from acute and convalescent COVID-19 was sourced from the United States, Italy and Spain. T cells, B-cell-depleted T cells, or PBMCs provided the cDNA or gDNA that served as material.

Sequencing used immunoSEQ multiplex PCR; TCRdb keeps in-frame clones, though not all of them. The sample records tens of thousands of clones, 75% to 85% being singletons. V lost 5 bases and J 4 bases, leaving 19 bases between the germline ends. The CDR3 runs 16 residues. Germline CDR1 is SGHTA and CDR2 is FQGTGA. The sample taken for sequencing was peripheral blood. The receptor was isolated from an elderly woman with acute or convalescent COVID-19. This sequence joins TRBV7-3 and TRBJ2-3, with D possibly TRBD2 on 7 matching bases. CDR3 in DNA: TGTGCCAGCAGCCAGACCCGGGGGGCCGGGGCAGATACGCAGTATTTT. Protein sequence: CASSQTRGAGADTQYF.